This TCR beta chain was documented in a study of cytomegalovirus exposure and HLA in healthy donors. Study-level results: There were a few CMV-associated chains whose specificity for CMV antigens was confirmed in vitro.

60 Vbeta and 13 Jbeta primers were used in PCR. The assay was immunoSEQ multiplex PCR, and TCRdb's table has in-frame clones only and misses some. This table holds approximately 130,000 clones, approximately 80% found once. CDR3 length equals 14 residues. Trimming shortened V by 8 bases and J by 2 bases, and 13 bases separated the two germline ends. The germline V gene has CDR1 ENHRY and CDR2 SYGVKD. As to this clone: Its antigen is undetermined.

This receptor was identified in a man between 50 and 59 years old in good health and CMV-seronegative. The sample was PBMCs. The chain is built from TRBV10-3 and TRBJ1-3; possibly TRBD1 for D (6 bases). The DNA of the CDR3 is TGTGCCATCGCCCAGGGGTTGGCTGGAAACACCATATATTTT. This codes for CAIAQGLAGNTIYF.